A single sample gave rise to the 2 T cell receptor beta chains below, sequenced in a study of Graves' ophthalmopathy and Graves' hyperthyroidism. Amplified material comprised TCR beta CDR3 regions derived from RNA transcripts. RT-PCR with HTBI primers came first, then second-round multiplex PCR. One entry per CDR3 protein results from TCRdb running MiXCR on the multiplex PCR reads. Of about 420,000 distinct CDR3 sequences listed, approximately 21% are singletons. The sequenced sample consisted of peripheral blood. The receptors derive from a woman between 18 and 29 years old with stable Graves' hyperthyroidism.

At least ten counts were recorded for this clonotype. V usage is TRBV27 and J usage is TRBJ2-5, with D possibly matching TRBD1 (6 bases). Germline CDR1 and CDR2: MNHEY and SMNVEV (reference sequence). Trimming removed 11 bases at V and 2 bases at J, with 12 bases between. This CDR3 region has 12 residues. The CDR3 protein is CAARGVQETQYF. Written as DNA, the CDR3 is TGTGCCGCCAGGGGCGTTCAAGAGACCCAGTACTTC.

The table lists this clonotype with many counts. V and J are TRBV27 and TRBJ1-5; 10 bases map to TRBD1. J was trimmed by 0 bases and V by 4 bases; bases with no gene match: 15. Germline CDR1 MNHEY, CDR2 SMNVEV (reference sequence). This CDR3 spans 20 amino acids. In DNA form, the CDR3 reads TGTGCCAGCAGTTGGCGGATGGACAGGGGGTACCTTTATAGCAATCAGCCCCAGCATTTT. Translation gives CASSWRMDRGYLYSNQPQHF.